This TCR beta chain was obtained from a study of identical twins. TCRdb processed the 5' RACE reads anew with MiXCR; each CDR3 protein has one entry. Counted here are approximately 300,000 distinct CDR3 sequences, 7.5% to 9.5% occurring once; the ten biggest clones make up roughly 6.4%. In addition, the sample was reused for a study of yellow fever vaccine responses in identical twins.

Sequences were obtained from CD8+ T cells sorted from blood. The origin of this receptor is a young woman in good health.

The chain's CDR3 is CASSENHNEQFF. In DNA, the CDR3 is TGTGCCAGCAGTGAAAATCACAATGAGCAGTTCTTC. The chain has TRBV28 and TRBJ2-1; D is undetermined. The V and J ends lost 5 bases and 5 bases respectively, with 7 bases between them. The CDR3 totals 12 residues. The germline CDR1 and CDR2 sequences are MDHEN and SYDVKM.